One sample yielded the 18 T cell receptor beta chains listed below, sequenced in a study of blood T cell repertoires in COVID-19. Generated by immunoSEQ multiplex PCR, the TCRdb table keeps only in-frame clones and is missing some. The data show 200,000 to 250,000 clones, about four fifths seen once. The sequencing input was peripheral blood. The origin of the receptors is a woman at least 80 years old with COVID-19, enrolled during active disease.

V is TRBV5-6 and J is TRBJ2-3, with D maybe TRBD1 (6 bases). The germline V gene encodes CDR1 SGHDT and CDR2 YYEEEE. Trimming removed 0 bases from V and 2 bases from J, with 10 bases in between. There are 15 residues in the CDR3. As DNA, the CDR3 is TGTGCCAGCAGCTTGGTCGGACAGCTCACAGATACGCAGTATTTT. Its protein is CASSLVGQLTDTQYF.

This clone was found once. The V and J genes are TRBV11-3 and TRBJ1-6; 8 bases align to TRBD1. V shed 6 bases and J 0 bases; nucleotides not matched to a gene: 10. In germline, CDR1 is SGHNT, CDR2 YENEEA. The CDR3 covers 18 residues. The CDR3 loop is CASRSTRGLLSYNSPLHF. The CDR3, as DNA: TGTGCCAGCAGAAGTACCAGGGGGCTCCTCTCCTATAATTCACCCCTCCACTTT. Variable domain in full (rest from reference TRBV11-3 and TRBJ1-6): EAGVVQSPRYKIIEKKQPVAFWCNPISGHNTLYWYLQNLGQGPELLIRYENEEAVDDSQLPKDRFSAERLKGVDSTLKIQPAELGDSAVYLCASRSTRGLLSYNSPLHFGNGTRLTVT.

This clone has just one count. The chain combines TRBV19 with TRBJ2-1, with no clear D. The germline V gene encodes CDR1 LNHDA and CDR2 SQIVND (reference sequence). This CDR3 contains 11 residues. V lost 3 bases and J lost 9, with 6 bases in between. The CDR3 sequence is CASSMYGEQFF. The CDR3 nucleotides read TGTGCCAGTAGTATGTACGGTGAGCAGTTCTTC.

The chain couples TRBV15 to TRBJ1-3; 10 bases agree with TRBD1. Per germline, CDR1 LNHNV and CDR2 YYDKDF (reference sequence). The CDR3 runs to 15 residues. The trim removed 6 bases at V and 2 bases at J, leaving 4 bases unmatched. The CDR3 nucleotides read TGTGCCACCAGGACAGGACAGGGGGCTGGAAACACCATATATTTT. Encoded protein: CATRTGQGAGNTIYF.

The chain has TRBV7-9 and TRBJ1-2; 7 positions match TRBD1. The V gene's germline CDR1 is SEHNR and CDR2 FQNEAQ (reference sequence). The CDR3 contains 15 residues. The V segment lost 0 bases and the J segment 14 bases; nucleotides outside the gene matches: 15. CDR3 in DNA: TGTGCCAGCAGCTTAGCTGGCCGGGACAGAGAAATTAGGACCTTC. As protein: CASSLAGRDREIRTF.

J is TRBJ1-3 and V is TRBV6-1, with unresolved D. Germline CDR1 reads MNHNS; CDR2 reads SASEGT. V was shortened by 5 bases and J by 2 bases, with 13 bases between the two germline ends. The CDR3 consists of 15 residues. The CDR3 nucleotides are TGTGCCAGCAGTTTGCTAAGCGGGCCTGGAAACACCATATATTTT. Protein product: CASSLLSGPGNTIYF.

The rearrangement links TRBV2 to TRBJ1-5; no clear D. V lost 8 bases and J lost 5, with 13 bases in between. The CDR3 is made up of 13 amino acids. Germline assignment: CDR1 SNHLY and CDR2 FYNNEI. CDR3 loop: CASCRQVDQPQHF. CDR3 DNA sequence: TGTGCCAGCTGCAGGCAAGTGGATCAGCCCCAGCATTTT.

The chain links TRBV5-1 to TRBJ1-5; a possible D gene is TRBD1 (6 bases). The CDR3 is made up of 13 amino acids. The V end was cut by 0 bases, the J end by 6 bases, with 7 bases between. Germline V gene sequence: CDR1 SGHRS, CDR2 YFSETQ. DNA of the CDR3: TGCGCCAGCAGCTTGGAGGGGGTTCAGCCCCAGCATTTT. Translation: CASSLEGVQPQHF. Based on the CDR3 plus reference TRBV5-1 and TRBJ1-5, the full variable domain is KAGVTQTPRYLIKTRGQQVTLSCSPISGHRSVSWYQQTPGQGLQFLFEYFSETQRNKGNFPGRFSGRQFSNSRSEMNVSTLELGDSALYLCASSLEGVQPQHFGDGTRLSIL.

The CDR3 coding sequence is TGTGCCAGCACTCCCCCCGGGACAGGGGCCTACGAGCAGTACTTC. Its protein product is CASTPPGTGAYEQYF. The rearrangement links TRBV6-5 to TRBJ2-7; 10 bases are a match to TRBD1. The CDR3 is made up of 15 amino acids. In germline, CDR1 is MNHEY, CDR2 SVGAGI. Losses at the gene ends were 7 bases for V and 2 bases for J; bases not matched to a gene: 8.

The sample holds a few counts of this clone. The gene calls are TRBV2 and TRBJ2-1, with 7 bases that match TRBD1. Germline values: CDR1 SNHLY, CDR2 FYNNEI. The CDR3 consists of 15 residues. The trim removed 5 bases at V and 0 bases at J, leaving 4 bases unmatched. The CDR3 DNA reads TGTGCCAGCAGTCTGACAGGGAGCTCCTACAATGAGCAGTTCTTC. Translated: CASSLTGSSYNEQFF.

The J gene is TRBJ2-7, the V gene TRBV3-1 (or the pseudogene TRBV3-2); possibly TRBD2 for D (7 bases). The CDR3 extends over 13 amino acids. Looked up from germline, CDR1 is LGHDT and CDR2 is YNNKEL (reference sequence). Trimming removed 6 bases at V and 6 bases at J, with 15 bases between. The CDR3 DNA follows: TGTGCCAGCAGTCAGGGGAGGGATTCCGAGCAGTACTTC. Translating it yields CASSQGRDSEQYF.

V is TRBV9 and J is TRBJ1-2, with a tentative D call TRBD1 (6 bases). V lost 3 bases, J lost 4 bases, and 13 bases lay in between. The V gene's germline CDR1 is SGDLS and CDR2 YYNGEE. CDR3 length: 14 amino acids. CDR3 sequence reads: CASSADRTSYGYTF. As DNA, the CDR3 is TGTGCCAGCAGCGCCGACAGGACAAGCTATGGCTACACCTTC.

This clone was seen more than once but under ten times. The rearrangement links TRBV6-5 to TRBJ1-1; tentatively, D is TRBD1 (5 bases). Per germline, CDR1 MNHEY and CDR2 SVGAGI. V was pared by 6 bases and J by 1 base, with 9 bases between. The CDR3 spans 13 residues. The CDR3 here is CASRSTGNTEAFF. The CDR3 DNA sequence: TGTGCCAGCAGATCCACAGGGAACACTGAAGCTTTCTTT.

The rearrangement uses TRBV4-3 and TRBJ1-1; TRBD1 agrees at 12 bases. The germline V gene has CDR1 LGHNA and CDR2 YSLEER. The CDR3 covers 15 residues. V lost 4 bases, J lost 5 bases, and 5 bases stayed unmatched. The CDR3 DNA follows: TGCGCCAGCAGCCTGGGGGGACAGGGGGCTACTGAAGCTTTCTTT. It translates to CASSLGGQGATEAFF.

J is TRBJ2-7 and V is TRBV3-1 (or the pseudogene TRBV3-2); D remains ambiguous. CDR3 size: 12 residues. V gave up 5 bases and J gave up 6 bases, with 11 bases separating them. Germline CDR1 and CDR2: LGHDT and YNNKEL (reference sequence). The DNA of the CDR3 is TGTGCCAGCAGCTCCGCCCGAGCCGAGCAGTACTTC. This translates into CASSSARAEQYF.

The chain joins TRBV19 to TRBJ2-1, with D possibly matching TRBD2 (6 bases). This CDR3 region has 12 residues. Germline CDR1 and CDR2: LNHDA and SQIVND (reference sequence). The germline V and J ends were trimmed by 1 base and 13 bases, with 11 bases remaining between them. The CDR3 loop reads CASSIAGSLQFF. The CDR3 bases are TGTGCCAGTAGTATAGCCGGGAGCTTACAGTTCTTC.

This chain connects TRBV13 to TRBJ1-6; possibly TRBD1 for D (5 bases). V lost 3 bases and J lost 8, with 14 bases in between. The CDR3 runs 15 residues. CDR1 PRHDT and CDR2 FYEKMQ come from the germline V gene (reference sequence). The CDR3: CASSFDARVDSPLHF. CDR3 DNA: TGTGCCAGCAGCTTCGACGCCAGGGTAGATTCACCCCTCCACTTT. Complete variable domain (other parts from reference TRBV13 and TRBJ1-6): AAGVIQSPRHLIKEKRETATLKCYPIPRHDTVYWYQQGPGQDPQFLISFYEKMQSDKGSIPDRFSAQQFSDYHSELNMSSLELGDSALYFCASSFDARVDSPLHFGNGTRLTVT.

The chain is built from TRBV6-1 and TRBJ1-2; weak D call: TRBD1 (5 bases). This CDR3 contains 16 residues. The V end was cut by 1 base, the J end by 5 bases, with 17 bases between. Germline assignment: CDR1 MNHNS and CDR2 SASEGT. The chain's CDR3 is CASSEGTKTVWYGYTF. The DNA of the CDR3 is TGTGCCAGCAGTGAAGGGACTAAGACAGTTTGGTATGGCTACACCTTC.